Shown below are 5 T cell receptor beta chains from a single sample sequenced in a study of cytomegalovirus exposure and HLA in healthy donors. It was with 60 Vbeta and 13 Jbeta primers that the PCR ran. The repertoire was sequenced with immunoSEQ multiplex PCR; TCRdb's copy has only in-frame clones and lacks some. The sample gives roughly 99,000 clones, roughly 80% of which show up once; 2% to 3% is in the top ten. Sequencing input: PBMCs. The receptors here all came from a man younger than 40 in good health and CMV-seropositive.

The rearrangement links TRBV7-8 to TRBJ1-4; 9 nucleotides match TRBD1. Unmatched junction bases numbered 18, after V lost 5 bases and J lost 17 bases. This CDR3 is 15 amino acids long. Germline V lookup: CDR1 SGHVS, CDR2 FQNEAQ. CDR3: CASSMYRDRVSSIFF. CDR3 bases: TGTGCCAGCAGCATGTACCGGGACAGGGTTTCGTCGATCTTTTTT.

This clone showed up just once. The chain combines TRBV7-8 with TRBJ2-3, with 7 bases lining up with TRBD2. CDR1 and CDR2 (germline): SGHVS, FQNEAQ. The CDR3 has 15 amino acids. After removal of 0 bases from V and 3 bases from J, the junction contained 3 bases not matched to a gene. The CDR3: CASSLAGGRTDTQYF. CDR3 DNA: TGTGCCAGCAGCTTAGCGGGGGGGAGGACAGATACGCAGTATTTT.

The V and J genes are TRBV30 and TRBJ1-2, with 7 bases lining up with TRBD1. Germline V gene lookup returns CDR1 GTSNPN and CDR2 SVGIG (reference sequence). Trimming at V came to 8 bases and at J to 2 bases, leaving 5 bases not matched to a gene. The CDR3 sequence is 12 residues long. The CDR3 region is CATQQGNYGYTF. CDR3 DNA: TGTGCCACCCAACAGGGGAACTATGGCTACACCTTC.

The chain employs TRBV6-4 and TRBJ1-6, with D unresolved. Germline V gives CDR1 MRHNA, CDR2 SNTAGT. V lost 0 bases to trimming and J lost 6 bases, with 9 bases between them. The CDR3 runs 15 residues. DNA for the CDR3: TGTGCCAGCAGTGACTCGAGTTTCGGTAATTCACCCCTCCACTTT. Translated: CASSDSSFGNSPLHF.

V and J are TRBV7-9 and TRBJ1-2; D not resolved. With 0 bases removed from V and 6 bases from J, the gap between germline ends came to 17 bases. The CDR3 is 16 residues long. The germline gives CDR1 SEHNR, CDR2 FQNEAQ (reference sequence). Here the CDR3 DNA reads TGTGCCAGCAGCTTAGCCGGGAGAAGGAGTATCGATGGCTACACCTTC. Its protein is CASSLAGRRSIDGYTF.